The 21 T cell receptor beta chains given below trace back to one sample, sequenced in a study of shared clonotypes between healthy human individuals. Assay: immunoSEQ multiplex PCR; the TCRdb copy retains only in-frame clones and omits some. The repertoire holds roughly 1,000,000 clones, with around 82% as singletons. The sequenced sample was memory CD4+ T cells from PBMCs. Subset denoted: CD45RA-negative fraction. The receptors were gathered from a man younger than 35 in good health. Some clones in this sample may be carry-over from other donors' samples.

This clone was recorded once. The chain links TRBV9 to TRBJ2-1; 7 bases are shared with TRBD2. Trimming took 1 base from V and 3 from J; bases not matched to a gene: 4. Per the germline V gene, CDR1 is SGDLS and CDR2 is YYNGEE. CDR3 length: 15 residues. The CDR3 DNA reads TGTGCCAGCAGCGTAACGGCGGGAGACTACAATGAGCAGTTCTTC. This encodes CASSVTAGDYNEQFF.

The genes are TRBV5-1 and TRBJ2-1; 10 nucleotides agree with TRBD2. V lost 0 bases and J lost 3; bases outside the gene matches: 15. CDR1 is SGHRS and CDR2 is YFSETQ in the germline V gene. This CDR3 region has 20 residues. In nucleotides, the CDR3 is TGCGCCAGCAGCTTGGGGCTATTGAGCGGGAGGGCCTTTGGCTACAATGAGCAGTTCTTC. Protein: CASSLGLLSGRAFGYNEQFF.

This CDR3 reads CATQRVPDDNEQFF. The CDR3 coding sequence is TGCGCCACCCAGCGGGTCCCTGACGACAATGAGCAGTTCTTC. The chain has TRBV5-1 and TRBJ2-1; tentatively, D is TRBD2 (6 bases). V lost 9 bases, J lost 5 bases, and 18 bases lay in between. The germline V gene has CDR1 SGHRS and CDR2 YFSETQ. The CDR3 is made up of 14 amino acids.

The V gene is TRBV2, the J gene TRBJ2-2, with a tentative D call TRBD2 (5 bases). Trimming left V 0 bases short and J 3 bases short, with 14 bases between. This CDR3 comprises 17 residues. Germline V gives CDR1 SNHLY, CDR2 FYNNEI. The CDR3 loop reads CASSEARQRSYTGELFF. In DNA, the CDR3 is TGTGCCAGCAGTGAAGCCCGCCAGCGGAGTTACACCGGGGAGCTGTTTTTT.

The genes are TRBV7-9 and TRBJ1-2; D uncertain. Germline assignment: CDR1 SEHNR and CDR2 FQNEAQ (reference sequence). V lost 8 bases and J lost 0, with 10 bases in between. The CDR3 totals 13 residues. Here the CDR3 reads CASGQKPNYGYTF. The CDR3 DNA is TGTGCCAGCGGCCAGAAACCTAACTATGGCTACACCTTC.

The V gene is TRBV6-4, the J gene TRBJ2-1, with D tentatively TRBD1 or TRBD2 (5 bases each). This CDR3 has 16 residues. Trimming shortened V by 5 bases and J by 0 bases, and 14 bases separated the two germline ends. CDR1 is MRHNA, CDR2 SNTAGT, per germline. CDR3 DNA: TGTGCCAGCAGTCCCCATGGGGGAAACTCCTACAATGAGCAGTTCTTC. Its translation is CASSPHGGNSYNEQFF.

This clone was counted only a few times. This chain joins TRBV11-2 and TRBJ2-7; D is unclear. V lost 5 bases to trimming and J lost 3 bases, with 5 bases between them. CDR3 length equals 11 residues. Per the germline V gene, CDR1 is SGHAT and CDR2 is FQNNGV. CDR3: CASSEHYEQYF. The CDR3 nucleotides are TGTGCCAGCAGCGAGCACTACGAGCAGTACTTC.

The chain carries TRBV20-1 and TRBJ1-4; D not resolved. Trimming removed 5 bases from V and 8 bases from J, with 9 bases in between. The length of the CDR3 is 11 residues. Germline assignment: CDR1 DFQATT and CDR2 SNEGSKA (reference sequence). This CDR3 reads CSAPGWEKLFF. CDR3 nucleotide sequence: TGCAGTGCTCCCGGGTGGGAAAAACTGTTTTTT.

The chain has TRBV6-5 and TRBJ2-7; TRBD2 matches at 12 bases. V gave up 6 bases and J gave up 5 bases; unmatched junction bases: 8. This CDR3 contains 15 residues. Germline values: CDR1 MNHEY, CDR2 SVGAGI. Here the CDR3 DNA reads TGTGCCAGCAGGCTAGCGGGAGGGCCGGGCCACGAGCAGTACTTC. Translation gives CASRLAGGPGHEQYF.

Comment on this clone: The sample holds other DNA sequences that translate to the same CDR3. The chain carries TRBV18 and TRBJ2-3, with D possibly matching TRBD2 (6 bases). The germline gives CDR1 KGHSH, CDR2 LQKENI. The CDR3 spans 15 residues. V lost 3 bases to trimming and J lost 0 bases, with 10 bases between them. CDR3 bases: TGTGCCAGCTCACCCCAGCGGGCTAGCACAGATACGCAGTATTTT. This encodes CASSPQRASTDTQYF.

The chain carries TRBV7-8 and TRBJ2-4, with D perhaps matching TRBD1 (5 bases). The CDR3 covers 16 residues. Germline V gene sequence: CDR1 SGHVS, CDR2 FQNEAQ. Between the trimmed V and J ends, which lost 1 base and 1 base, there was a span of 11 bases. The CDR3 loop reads CASSLGVTAAKNIQYF. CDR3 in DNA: TGTGCCAGCAGCTTAGGTGTGACAGCGGCCAAAAACATTCAGTACTTC.

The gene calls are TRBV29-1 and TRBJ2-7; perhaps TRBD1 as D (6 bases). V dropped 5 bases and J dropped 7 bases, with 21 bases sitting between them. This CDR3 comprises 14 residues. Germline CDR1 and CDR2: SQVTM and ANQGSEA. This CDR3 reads CSVHSGTLPGEQYF. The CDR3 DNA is TGCAGCGTTCACTCCGGGACACTGCCGGGAGAGCAGTACTTC.

The CDR3 protein is CASSVSGTRNTIYF. The CDR3 DNA reads TGTGCCAGCAGCGTATCGGGAACTCGAAACACCATATATTTT. The chain is built from TRBV7-8 and TRBJ1-3; D is ambiguous. Germline assignment: CDR1 SGHVS and CDR2 FQNEAQ. The CDR3 has 14 residues. V gave up 5 bases and J gave up 5 bases, with 13 bases separating them. Full variable domain (remainder filled in from reference TRBV7-8 and TRBJ1-3): GAGVSQSPRYKVAKRGQDVALRCDPISGHVSLFWYQQALGQGPEFLTYFQNEAQLDKSGLPSDRFFAERPEGSVSTLKIQRTQQEDSAVYLCASSVSGTRNTIYFGEGSWLTVV.

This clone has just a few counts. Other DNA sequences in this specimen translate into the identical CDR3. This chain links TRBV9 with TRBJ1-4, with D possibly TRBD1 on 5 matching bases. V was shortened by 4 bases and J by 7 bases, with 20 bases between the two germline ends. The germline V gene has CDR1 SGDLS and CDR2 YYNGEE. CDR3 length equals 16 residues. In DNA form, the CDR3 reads TGTGCCAGCAGCCGAGACGATGGGACGGATCTTGAAAAACTGTTTTTT. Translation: CASSRDDGTDLEKLFF.

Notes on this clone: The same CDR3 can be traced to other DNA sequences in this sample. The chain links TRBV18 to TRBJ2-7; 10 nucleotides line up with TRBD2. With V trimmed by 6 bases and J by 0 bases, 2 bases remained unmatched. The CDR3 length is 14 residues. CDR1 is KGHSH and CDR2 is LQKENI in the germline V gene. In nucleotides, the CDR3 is TGTGCCAGCTCCCGGACTAGCGGCTCCTACGAGCAGTACTTC. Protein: CASSRTSGSYEQYF.

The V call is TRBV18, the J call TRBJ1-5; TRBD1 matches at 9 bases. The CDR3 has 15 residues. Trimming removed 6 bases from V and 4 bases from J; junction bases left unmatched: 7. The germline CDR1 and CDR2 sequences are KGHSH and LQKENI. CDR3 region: CASSLADRGNQPQHF. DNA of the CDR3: TGTGCCAGCTCCCTGGCTGACAGGGGGAATCAGCCCCAGCATTTT.

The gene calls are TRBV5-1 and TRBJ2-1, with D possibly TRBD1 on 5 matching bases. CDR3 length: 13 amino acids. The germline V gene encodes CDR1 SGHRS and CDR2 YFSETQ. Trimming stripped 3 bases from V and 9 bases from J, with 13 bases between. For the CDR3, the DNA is TGCGCCAGCAGCTCCCTTCAGGGTGGTGAGCAGTTCTTC. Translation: CASSSLQGGEQFF. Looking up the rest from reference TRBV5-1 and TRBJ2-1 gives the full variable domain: KAGVTQTPRYLIKTRGQQVTLSCSPISGHRSVSWYQQTPGQGLQFLFEYFSETQRNKGNFPGRFSGRQFSNSRSEMNVSTLELGDSALYLCASSSLQGGEQFFGPGTRLTVL.

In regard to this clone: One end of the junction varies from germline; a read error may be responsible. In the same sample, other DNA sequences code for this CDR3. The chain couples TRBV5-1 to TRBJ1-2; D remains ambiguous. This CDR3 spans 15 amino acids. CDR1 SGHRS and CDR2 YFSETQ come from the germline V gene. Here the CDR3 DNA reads TGCGCCAGCAGCCCTACCGTCGGGGATAACTACGGCTACACCTTC. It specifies CASSPTVGDNYGYTF. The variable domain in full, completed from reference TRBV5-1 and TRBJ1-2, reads KAGVTQTPRYLIKTRGQQVTLSCSPISGHRSVSWYQQTPGQGLQFLFEYFSETQRNKGNFPGRFSGRQFSNSRSEMNVSTLELGDSALYLCASSPTVGDNYGYTFGSGTRLTVV.

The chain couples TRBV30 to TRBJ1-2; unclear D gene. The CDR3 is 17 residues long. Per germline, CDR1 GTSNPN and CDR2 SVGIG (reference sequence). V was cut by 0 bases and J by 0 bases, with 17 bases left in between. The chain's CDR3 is CAWSVWGTQSANYGYTF. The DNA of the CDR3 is TGTGCCTGGAGTGTATGGGGAACTCAATCCGCTAACTATGGCTACACCTTC.

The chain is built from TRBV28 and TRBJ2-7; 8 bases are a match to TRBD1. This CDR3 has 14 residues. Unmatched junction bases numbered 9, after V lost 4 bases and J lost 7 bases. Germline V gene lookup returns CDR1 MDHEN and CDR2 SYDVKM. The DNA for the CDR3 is TGTGCCAGCAGTTCGTGGACAGGGTCTCGAGAGCAGTACTTC. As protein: CASSSWTGSREQYF.

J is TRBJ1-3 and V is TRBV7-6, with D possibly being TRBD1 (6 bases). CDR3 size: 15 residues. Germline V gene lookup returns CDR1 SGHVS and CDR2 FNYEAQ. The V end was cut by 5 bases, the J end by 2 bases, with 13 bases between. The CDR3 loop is CASSPIKGAGNTIYF. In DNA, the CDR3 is TGTGCCAGCAGCCCAATCAAGGGGGCTGGAAACACCATATATTTT.